These 22 T cell receptor beta chains came from one sample sequenced in a study of cytomegalovirus exposure and HLA in healthy donors. A multiplex PCR was run with 60 Vbeta primers and 13 Jbeta primers. The method was immunoSEQ multiplex PCR; TCRdb's version includes in-frame clones alone and lacks a portion of them. The sample includes some 87,000 clones, around four fifths seen only once; the top ten take roughly 6.6%. Sequencing input: PBMCs. These receptor sequences come from a man between 45 and 60 years old in good health and CMV-seropositive.

The chain uses TRBV6-4 and TRBJ2-3; TRBD2 is a possible D gene (7 bases). The germline V gene has CDR1 MRHNA and CDR2 SNTAGT. V was trimmed by 0 bases and J by 4 bases, leaving 11 bases between them. The CDR3 sequence is 15 residues long. CDR3 nucleotides: TGTGCCAGCAGTGACTCGGGCGGGGGCGCAGATACGCAGTATTTT. It is translated as CASSDSGGGADTQYF.

This clone was counted a single time. The chain has TRBV2 and TRBJ1-2, with 7 bases that match TRBD1. The CDR3 totals 13 residues. Unmatched junction bases numbered 5, after V lost 2 bases and J lost 8 bases. Germline values: CDR1 SNHLY, CDR2 FYNNEI. CDR3 DNA sequence: TGTGCCAGCAGTGAACTGGGACAGTTCGGCTACACCTTC. It translates to CASSELGQFGYTF.

Of note for this clone: Relative to the germline gene, one junction end is altered; a read error may explain this. The chain uses TRBV6-5 and TRBJ1-1; no clear D. CDR3 length: 14 amino acids. Germline CDR1 reads MNHEY; CDR2 reads SVGAGI. CDR3 nucleotide sequence: TGTGCCAGCACTTACCCGACGGGGAACACTGAAGCTTTCTTT. The encoded protein is CASTYPTGNTEAFF.

This chain joins TRBV10-3 and TRBJ1-5; D may be TRBD1 (6 bases). The germline V and J ends were trimmed by 2 bases and 0 bases, with 17 bases remaining between them. Germline V gives CDR1 ENHRY, CDR2 SYGVKD. The CDR3 consists of 18 residues. CDR3 residues: CAISETLQGTYSNQPQHF. The CDR3 DNA sequence: TGTGCCATCAGTGAGACATTACAGGGCACTTATAGCAATCAGCCCCAGCATTTT.

The chain couples TRBV9 to TRBJ2-7; D might be TRBD2 (6 bases). Germline V gene lookup returns CDR1 SGDLS and CDR2 YYNGEE. The CDR3 has 13 residues. Trimming shortened V by 0 bases and J by 6 bases, and 10 bases separated the two germline ends. The CDR3, as DNA: TGTGCCAGCAGCGTAGCGAACGGGGGCGAGCAGTACTTC. Its protein is CASSVANGGEQYF.

This chain connects TRBV19 to TRBJ1-5; no clear D gene. V dropped 6 bases and J dropped 5 bases, with 11 bases sitting between them. Germline CDR1 reads LNHDA; CDR2 reads SQIVND (reference sequence). The CDR3 contains 13 residues. The CDR3 region has the DNA TGTGCCAGTAGACGGCAGGACTATCAGCCCCAGCATTTT. Translation: CASRRQDYQPQHF.

The chain is built from TRBV7-2 and TRBJ1-6; the D gene is possibly TRBD1 (5 bases). The CDR3 has 16 amino acids. Germline CDR1 reads SGHTA; CDR2 reads FQGNSA. V was cut by 5 bases and J by 10 bases, with 21 bases left in between. The CDR3 sequence: CASSLNQGQGPSPLHF. The CDR3 nucleotides are TGTGCCAGCAGCCTAAACCAGGGCCAGGGCCCCTCACCCCTCCACTTT.

This chain joins TRBV7-3 and TRBJ1-1, with D perhaps TRBD1 (6 bases). V was cut by 4 bases and J by 4 bases, with 13 bases left in between. The CDR3 is made up of 14 amino acids. Germline CDR1 reads SGHTA; CDR2 reads FQGTGA. As DNA, the CDR3 is TGTGCCAGCAGCTCACAGGGTGGAGGCACTGAAGCTTTCTTT. Encoded protein: CASSSQGGGTEAFF.

V gene TRBV11-2 combines with J gene TRBJ2-2, with 10 bases lining up with TRBD1. CDR1 and CDR2 from the germline V gene are SGHAT and FQNNGV. This CDR3 region has 15 residues. V was clipped by 5 bases and J by 4 bases; unmatched bases: 4. The CDR3 DNA reads TGTGCCAGCAGCAAGGGACAGGGGTTCACCGGGGAGCTGTTTTTT. It encodes CASSKGQGFTGELFF. Complete variable domain (other parts from reference TRBV11-2 and TRBJ2-2): EAGVAQSPRYKIIEKRQSVAFWCNPISGHATLYWYQQILGQGPKLLIQFQNNGVVDDSQLPKDRFSAERLKGVDSTLKIQPAKLEDSAVYLCASSKGQGFTGELFFGEGSRLTVL.

The chain uses TRBV14 and TRBJ2-5; D is unresolved. The DNA end lines up better with TRBJ2-7; the J call may be wrong. Per germline, CDR1 SGHDN and CDR2 FVKESK. The CDR3 consists of 13 residues. Here the CDR3 DNA reads TGTGCCAGCAGCCCTTTGTGGGCTTACGAGCAGTACTTC. This codes for CASSPLWAYEQYF.

The genes are TRBV5-6 and TRBJ2-5; no clear D. The CDR3 has 13 amino acids. From germline, CDR1 is SGHDT and CDR2 YYEEEE. Between the trimmed V and J ends, which lost 8 bases and 0 bases, there was a span of 11 bases. The DNA of the CDR3 is TGTGCCAGTACCCTACAGTACCAAGAGACCCAGTACTTC. Its translation: CASTLQYQETQYF.

The chain joins TRBV27 to TRBJ2-7; D call uncertain. CDR1 is MNHEY, CDR2 SMNVEV, per germline (reference sequence). V was pared by 1 base and J by 3 bases, with 7 bases between. The CDR3 is 13 residues long. CDR3 coding DNA: TGTGCCAGCAGTTTATGGCCCAACTACGAGCAGTACTTC. It translates to CASSLWPNYEQYF.

In regard to this clone: In the same sample, other DNA sequences code for this CDR3. J is TRBJ1-6 and V is TRBV27; D is undetermined. CDR1 and CDR2 from the germline V gene are MNHEY and SMNVEV (reference sequence). V lost 3 bases and J lost 6, with 9 bases in between. This CDR3 has 14 amino acids. The CDR3 spells CASSFIQINSPLHF. In DNA form, the CDR3 reads TGTGCCAGCAGTTTCATACAGATTAATTCACCCCTCCACTTT.

V gene TRBV7-2 combines with J gene TRBJ1-3; no clear D. Between the trimmed V and J ends, which lost 1 base and 5 bases, there was a span of 3 bases. Germline CDR1 reads SGHTA; CDR2 reads FQGNSA. This CDR3 is 12 amino acids long. The CDR3 sequence: CASSLDRNTIYF. CDR3 nucleotides: TGTGCCAGCAGCTTAGATAGAAACACCATATATTTT. The full variable domain, its missing parts supplied by reference TRBV7-2 and TRBJ1-3, is GAGVSQSPSNKVTEKGKDVELRCDPISGHTALYWYRQSLGQGLEFLIYFQGNSAPDKSGLPSDRFSAERTGGSVSTLTIQRTQQEDSAVYLCASSLDRNTIYFGEGSWLTVV.

The chain combines TRBV19 with TRBJ2-5; 8 bases are shared with TRBD1. Germline V gives CDR1 LNHDA, CDR2 SQIVND (reference sequence). V was pared by 2 bases and J by 1 base, with 3 bases of the junction left unmatched. CDR3 size: 15 residues. CDR3 sequence: CASSIQGATQETQYF. CDR3 sequence (DNA): TGTGCCAGTAGTATACAGGGGGCTACCCAAGAGACCCAGTACTTC.

The genes are TRBV27 and TRBJ2-1, with D tentatively TRBD2 (6 bases). Trimming removed 5 bases at V and 2 bases at J, with 13 bases between. The germline gives CDR1 MNHEY, CDR2 SMNVEV (reference sequence). The CDR3 is 15 amino acids. DNA for the CDR3: TGTGCCAGCAGTGCCGCGGGGCCCCCCTACAATGAGCAGTTCTTC. This encodes CASSAAGPPYNEQFF.

The chain is built from TRBV5-1 and TRBJ2-3, with 10 bases that match TRBD2. This CDR3 contains 16 residues. Trimming at V came to 1 base and at J to 1 base, leaving 3 bases not matched to a gene. Germline loops: CDR1 SGHRS, CDR2 YFSETQ. DNA for the CDR3: TGCGCCAGCAGCTTGCCCGGACTAGCGGGCACAGATACGCAGTATTTT. This encodes CASSLPGLAGTDTQYF.

V is TRBV9 and J is TRBJ2-3, with D perhaps TRBD1 (5 bases). The CDR3 has 15 amino acids. The germline V gene encodes CDR1 SGDLS and CDR2 YYNGEE. With 0 bases removed from V and 3 bases from J, the gap between germline ends came to 11 bases. CDR3 sequence (DNA): TGTGCCAGCAGCGTAGATCAAGGGGAAACAGATACGCAGTATTTT. This encodes CASSVDQGETDTQYF. Looking up the rest from reference TRBV9 and TRBJ2-3 gives the full variable domain: DSGVTQTPKHLITATGQRVTLRCSPRSGDLSVYWYQQSLDQGLQFLIQYYNGEERAKGNILERFSAQQFPDLHSELNLSSLELGDSALYFCASSVDQGETDTQYFGPGTRLTVL.

Regarding this clone: Mismatch with germline at one junction end may stem from a read error. This sequence joins TRBV29-1 and TRBJ1-2; D perhaps matches TRBD1 (5 bases). The CDR3 is made up of 15 amino acids. Germline values: CDR1 SQVTM, CDR2 ANQGSEA. CDR3 nucleotides: TGCAGCGTGAATATCCCGCCGGGGACTAACTATGGCTACCCCTTC. Protein product: CSVNIPPGTNYGYPF.

The chain is built from TRBV6-9 and TRBJ1-5, with 7 positions matching TRBD1. The CDR3 has 15 residues. The J segment lost 7 bases and the V segment lost 8 bases, leaving 14 bases of the junction unmatched. Germline V lookup: CDR1 MNHGY, CDR2 SVAAGI. DNA for the CDR3: TGTGCCAGCTCCGCCCCCGACAGGGAAGAACAGCCCCAGCATTTT. Its protein product is CASSAPDREEQPQHF.

This chain uses TRBV4-1 with TRBJ2-2, with 10 bases matching TRBD2. V gave up 0 bases and J gave up 8 bases; unmatched junction bases: 6. This CDR3 has 16 amino acids. Germline-derived CDR1 and CDR2 are MGHRA and YSYEKL. This CDR3 reads CASSQDPGTSVGELFF. The CDR3 nucleotides read TGCGCCAGCAGCCAAGATCCGGGGACTAGCGTTGGGGAGCTGTTTTTT.

The gene calls are TRBV4-2 and TRBJ2-7; 7 nucleotides line up with TRBD1. Germline V gene lookup returns CDR1 LGHNA and CDR2 YNFKEQ. The CDR3 is 16 residues long. Trimming removed 1 base from V and 7 bases from J; junction bases left unmatched: 13. The CDR3 DNA is TGTGCCAGCAGCCAAGCTACCAACACAGGGGCTGGAGAGCAGTACTTC. Residues: CASSQATNTGAGEQYF.